The 24 T cell receptor beta chains in this list originate from one sample, sequenced in a study of T cells expressing NK-cell markers. TCRdb reprocessed the 5' RACE reads, keeping one entry per CDR3 protein, no DNA. The listing contains fewer than 400,000 distinct CDR3 sequences. The sample was blood T cells: a sorted CD56 or NKG2C T cell subset, CD4+ or CD8+ T cells, or bulk PBMC T cells (not recorded which). The receptors here all came from a man between 18 and 69 years old in good health.

The V gene is TRBV28, the J gene TRBJ2-5; TCRdb picks TRBD1, but there is no DNA to check that call. The CDR3 has 14 amino acids. Germline-derived CDR1 and CDR2 are MDHEN and SYDVKM. The CDR3 protein is CASSSRPGQETQYF. The variable domain in full, with the rest retrieved from reference TRBV28 and TRBJ2-5, is DVKVTQSSRYLVKRTGEKVFLECVQDMDHENMFWYRQDPGLGLRLIYFSYDVKMKEKGDIPEGYSVSREKKERFSLILESASTNQTSMYLCASSSRPGQETQYFGPGTRLLVL.

The CDR3 loop reads CASSPFTEGYTF. This rearrangement joins TRBV18 to TRBJ1-2. Looked up from germline, CDR1 is KGHSH and CDR2 is LQKENI. The CDR3 has 12 amino acids.

CDR3 sequence reads: CASSLGQASYEQYF. The chain couples TRBV7-6 to TRBJ2-7; there is no DNA to check the TCRdb D call of TRBD1. From germline, CDR1 is SGHVS and CDR2 FNYEAQ. This CDR3 contains 14 residues.

The chain recombines TRBV6-1 with TRBJ2-1; TCRdb names TRBD2, which stays unverified in the absence of DNA. There are 14 residues in the CDR3. Germline values: CDR1 MNHNS, CDR2 SASEGT. The chain's CDR3 is CASKELAGFAEQFF.

This sequence joins TRBV6-1 and TRBJ2-3; TCRdb reports TRBD1, a call that lacks DNA to check it against. This CDR3 region has 14 residues. Germline CDR1 is MNHNS and CDR2 is SASEGT. The CDR3 region is CASSEHPASDTQYF.

The gene calls are TRBV7-2 and TRBJ2-7. This CDR3 spans 14 amino acids. Germline loops: CDR1 SGHTA, CDR2 FQGNSA. The CDR3 sequence: CASRSDALSYEQYF.

This chain joins TRBV6-2 or TRBV6-3 and TRBJ2-1; lacking DNA, the TRBD2 call made by TCRdb goes unchecked. The CDR3 has 15 residues. Germline V gene lookup returns CDR1 MNHEY and CDR2 SVGEGT. The CDR3 region is CASRTSGARSNEQFF.

V usage is TRBV5-6 and J usage is TRBJ1-1; TCRdb lists TRBD1, though no DNA is available to test this call. The germline V gene has CDR1 SGHDT and CDR2 YYEEEE. The CDR3 extends over 16 amino acids. CDR3: CASSVTRDNLNTEAFF.

V usage is TRBV7-9 and J usage is TRBJ2-1; TCRdb lists TRBD1, though no DNA is available to test this call. Germline loops: CDR1 SEHNR, CDR2 FQNEAQ (reference sequence). CDR3 length: 17 amino acids. The CDR3 spells CASSLGTGYDSYNEQFF.

The chain is built from TRBV4-2 and TRBJ1-1; TCRdb selects TRBD1, and the lack of DNA leaves this call unchecked. The CDR3 runs to 17 residues. CDR1 and CDR2 from the germline V gene are LGHNA and YNFKEQ. This CDR3 is CASSQGGGTGVHTEAFF.

The chain combines TRBV6-1 with TRBJ1-1; the TCRdb call, TRBD1, lacks DNA for checking. This CDR3 region has 14 residues. Per the germline V gene, CDR1 is MNHNS and CDR2 is SASEGT. The CDR3 loop reads CASQRSGYGTEAFF.

The chain joins TRBV7-3 to TRBJ2-2. CDR1 is SGHTA, CDR2 FQGTGA, per germline. The CDR3 has 13 residues. The CDR3 sequence: CASSRYQTGELFF. Drawing the rest from reference TRBV7-3 and TRBJ2-2, the complete variable domain is GAGVSQTPSNKVTEKGKYVELRCDPISGHTALYWYRQSLGQGPEFLIYFQGTGAADDSGLPNDRFFAVRPEGSVSTLKIQRTERGDSAVYLCASSRYQTGELFFGEGSRLTVL.

The chain combines TRBV2 with TRBJ1-2; TCRdb's D call of TRBD1 is untestable without DNA. This CDR3 has 13 residues. The germline V gene encodes CDR1 SNHLY and CDR2 FYNNEI. CDR3 in amino acids: CASNREGAGGYTF.

V and J are TRBV7-7 and TRBJ1-6. This CDR3 has 17 residues. Germline V CDR1 and CDR2: SSHAT, FNYEAQ (reference sequence). CDR3 sequence: CASSLALKGRDNSPLHF.

The CDR3: CSASLTEGSPLHF. The chain couples TRBV20-1 to TRBJ1-6; no DNA is available, so the TRBD1 call from TCRdb remains unchecked. Per germline, CDR1 DFQATT and CDR2 SNEGSKA (reference sequence). CDR3 length: 13 residues.

The chain has TRBV5-1 and TRBJ1-3. Germline CDR1 is SGHRS and CDR2 is YFSETQ. The CDR3 has 12 residues. The CDR3 region is CASSLEGNTIYF.

The rearrangement uses TRBV10-2 and TRBJ2-7. The CDR3 is 14 amino acids. Germline V gene data show CDR1 as WSHSY and CDR2 as SAAADI. The CDR3 loop reads CASSESTPRTEQYF.

The gene calls are TRBV6-1 and TRBJ1-3; TCRdb designates TRBD1, a call that cannot be tested without DNA. This CDR3 has 16 residues. In germline, CDR1 is MNHNS, CDR2 SASEGT. The CDR3 sequence is CASKKLDSGSGNTIYF.

The gene calls are TRBV6-1 and TRBJ2-3; the TRBD2 assignment by TCRdb is unverifiable without DNA. Looked up from germline, CDR1 is MNHNS and CDR2 is SASEGT. The CDR3 is 14 residues long. CDR3 residues: CAGGRRGGPDTQYF.

This chain connects TRBV27 to TRBJ2-7; TCRdb returns TRBD1, unconfirmable since there is no DNA. In germline, CDR1 is MNHEY, CDR2 SMNVEV (reference sequence). The CDR3 is 14 residues long. This CDR3 is CASSSRTGVGEQYF.

This chain joins TRBV19 and TRBJ1-1. The germline V gene encodes CDR1 LNHDA and CDR2 SQIVND (reference sequence). The CDR3 extends over 14 amino acids. This CDR3 is CASSLTQDRSEAFF.

The V call is TRBV10-2, the J call TRBJ1-2. Germline CDR1 reads WSHSY; CDR2 reads SAAADI. CDR3 length equals 13 residues. The CDR3 here is CASREDRLYGYTF.

The CDR3 sequence is CASSQDDTDTQYF. J is TRBJ2-3 and V is TRBV7-9. Germline loops: CDR1 SEHNR, CDR2 FQNEAQ (reference sequence). CDR3 length: 13 amino acids.

The V call is TRBV9, the J call TRBJ2-3; the D gene TCRdb calls, TRBD2, cannot be checked with no DNA. Germline CDR1 and CDR2: SGDLS and YYNGEE. This CDR3 contains 17 residues. The CDR3: CASSVKSSGPLTDTQYF.